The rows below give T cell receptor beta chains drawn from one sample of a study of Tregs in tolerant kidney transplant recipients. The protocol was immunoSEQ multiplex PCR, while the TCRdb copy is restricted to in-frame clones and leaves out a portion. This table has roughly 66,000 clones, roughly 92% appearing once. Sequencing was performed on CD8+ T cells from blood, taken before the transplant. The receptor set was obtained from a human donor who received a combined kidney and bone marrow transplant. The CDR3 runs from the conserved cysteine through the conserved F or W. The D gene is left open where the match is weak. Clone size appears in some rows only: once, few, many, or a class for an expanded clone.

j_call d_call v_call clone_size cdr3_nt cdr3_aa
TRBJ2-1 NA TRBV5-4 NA TGTGCCAGCAGCTTCAGGGACTCCCGTAGTGCGGAGCAGTTCTTC CASSFRDSRSAEQFF
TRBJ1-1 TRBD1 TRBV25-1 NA TGTGCCAGCAGACCAGGGGGCAGGAACACTGAAGCTTTCTTT CASRPGGRNTEAFF
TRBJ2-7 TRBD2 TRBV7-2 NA TGTGCCAGCAGCTTAGAGATAGGGCTAGCGGGGGGACCATACGAGCAGTACTTC CASSLEIGLAGGPYEQYF
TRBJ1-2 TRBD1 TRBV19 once TGTGCCAGTAGTATGAGACAGGGGGCATCCTTTGATGGCTACACCTTC CASSMRQGASFDGYTF
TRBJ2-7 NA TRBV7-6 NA TGTGCCAGCAGCTTAGCCGACAGTTTGGCCTACGAGCAGTACTTC CASSLADSLAYEQYF
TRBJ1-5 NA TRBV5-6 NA TGTGCCAGCAGCCCGGGAAGCAATCAGCCCCAGCATTTT CASSPGSNQPQHF
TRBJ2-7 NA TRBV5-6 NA TGTGCCAGCAGCCCCGGACAGAACGAGCAGTACTTC CASSPGQNEQYF
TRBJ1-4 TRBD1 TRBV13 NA TGTGCCAGCAGCTGGGACAGGGGGAATGAAAAACTGTTTTTT CASSWDRGNEKLFF
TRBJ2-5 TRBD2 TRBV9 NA TGTGCCAGCAGCGTATCCAGCGGGGGAAATTACGGAGAGACCCAGTACTTC CASSVSSGGNYGETQYF
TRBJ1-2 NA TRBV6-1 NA TGTGCCAGCAGTGAAGGTACAGCCGACTATGGCTACACCTTC CASSEGTADYGYTF
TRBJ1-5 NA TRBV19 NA TGTGCCAGTAGTTGGGGACATACCGGCAATCAGCCCCAGCATTTT CASSWGHTGNQPQHF
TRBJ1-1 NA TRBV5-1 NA TGCGCCAGCAGCTTGGTCGGTCAGGAGAACACTGAAGCTTTCTTT CASSLVGQENTEAFF
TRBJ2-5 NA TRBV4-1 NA TGCGCCAGCAGCGGGGGGAGGGGGGTAAGAGAGACCCAGTACTTC CASSGGRGVRETQYF
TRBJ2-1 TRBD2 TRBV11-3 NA TGTGCCAGCAGCTTAGCCCTAGCGGGAGGGCCCACCGATGAGCAGTTCTTC CASSLALAGGPTDEQFF
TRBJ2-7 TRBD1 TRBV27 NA TGTGCCAGCAGTCCAGACGCGACAGGGTACGAGCAGTACTTC CASSPDATGYEQYF
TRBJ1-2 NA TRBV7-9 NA TGTGCCAGCAGCCAGATACAGGGATATAACTATGGCTACACCTTC CASSQIQGYNYGYTF
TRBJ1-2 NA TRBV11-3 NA TGTGCCAGCAGCTTGAGACAGGTCTATGGCTACACCTTC CASSLRQVYGYTF
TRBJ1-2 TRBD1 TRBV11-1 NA TGTGCCAGCAGCCCTGGGACAGGAATTGGCTATGGCTACACCTTC CASSPGTGIGYGYTF
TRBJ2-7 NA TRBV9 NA TGTGCCAGCAGCCCAGACAGCACAACCTACGAGCAGTACTTC CASSPDSTTYEQYF
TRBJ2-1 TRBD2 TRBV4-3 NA TGCGCCAGCAGCCAAGAAAGGGTCCTAGCGGGGGGACGCAATGAGCAGTTCTTC CASSQERVLAGGRNEQFF
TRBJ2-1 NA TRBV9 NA TGTGCCAGCAGCGCACCCGGGACAAGGTACAATGAGCAGTTCTTC CASSAPGTRYNEQFF
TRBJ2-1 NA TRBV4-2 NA TGTGCCAGCAGCCAAGAACCTGGGACTCGGTACAATGAGCAGTTCTTC CASSQEPGTRYNEQFF